This TCR beta chain was captured by sequencing in a study of T-cell memory formation after mild COVID-19. Study as a whole: Each donor largely had its own TCR clusters. Study-wide findings and caveats: The study found contracting CD4+ clones mainly in CM and EM and contracting CD8+ clones in EMRA. CD4/CD8 balance characterized clones contracting day 15 to 85, and CD4+ skew characterized later expanders.

The table lists this clonotype with a few counts. Antigen specificity is unknown. TCRdb reprocessed the 5' RACE reads with MiXCR, giving one entry per CDR3 protein. The profile shows about 420,000 distinct CDR3 sequences, more than 20% of them singletons. Germline CDR1 is KGHSH and CDR2 is LQKENI. V shed 2 bases, J shed 6 bases, and the junction held 10 bases outside the gene matches. The CDR3 is 16 residues long. Specimen: PBMCs or a T cell subset sorted from them (not recorded which). The sequence came from an adult woman who had mild COVID-19 (a few samples of this study predate the infection). Cell type and time point are not known. The V call is TRBV18, the J call TRBJ2-3; 8 bases are a match to TRBD1. CDR3 coding DNA: TGTGCCAGCTCACCATCCTCAGGGGGCGCGGGGGATACGCAGTATTTT. It is translated as CASSPSSGGAGDTQYF.